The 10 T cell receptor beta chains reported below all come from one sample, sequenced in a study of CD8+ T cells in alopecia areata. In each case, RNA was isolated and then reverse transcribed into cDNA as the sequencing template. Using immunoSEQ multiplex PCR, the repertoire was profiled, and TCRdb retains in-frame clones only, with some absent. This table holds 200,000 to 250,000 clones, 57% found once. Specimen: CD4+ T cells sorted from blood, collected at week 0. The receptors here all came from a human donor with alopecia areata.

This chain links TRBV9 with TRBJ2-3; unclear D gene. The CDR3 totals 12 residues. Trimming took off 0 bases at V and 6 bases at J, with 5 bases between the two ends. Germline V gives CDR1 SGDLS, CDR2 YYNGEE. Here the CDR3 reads CASSVDYDTQYF. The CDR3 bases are TGTGCCAGCAGCGTAGACTACGATACGCAGTATTTT.

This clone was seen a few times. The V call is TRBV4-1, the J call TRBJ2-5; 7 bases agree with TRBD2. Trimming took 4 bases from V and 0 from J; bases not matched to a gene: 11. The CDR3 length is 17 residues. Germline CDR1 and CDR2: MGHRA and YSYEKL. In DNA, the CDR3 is TGCGCCAGCAGCCCCGGTCGGCCTAGCGGTAACCAAGAGACCCAGTACTTC. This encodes CASSPGRPSGNQETQYF.

The CDR3 sequence: CASTLGGGARGMNTEAFF. The CDR3 DNA is TGTGCCAGTACCCTGGGAGGGGGCGCACGCGGTATGAACACTGAAGCTTTCTTT. This chain joins TRBV19 and TRBJ1-1; 7 positions agree with TRBD1. V gave up 7 bases and J gave up 0 bases; unmatched junction bases: 17. The CDR3 consists of 18 residues. CDR1 and CDR2 (germline): LNHDA, SQIVND (reference sequence). The full variable domain, with the rest looked up from reference TRBV19 and TRBJ1-1, is DGGITQSPKYLFRKEGQNVTLSCEQNLNHDAMYWYRQDPGQGLRLIYYSQIVNDFQKGDIAEGYSVSREKKESFPLTVTSAQKNPTAFYLCASTLGGGARGMNTEAFFGQGTRLTVV.

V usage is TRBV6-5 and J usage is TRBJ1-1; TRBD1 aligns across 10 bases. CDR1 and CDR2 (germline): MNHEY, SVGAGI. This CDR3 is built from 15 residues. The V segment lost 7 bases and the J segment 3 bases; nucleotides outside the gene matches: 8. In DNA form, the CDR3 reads TGTGCCAGCAACGCTATGGGGACAGGGGACACTGAAGCTTTCTTT. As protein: CASNAMGTGDTEAFF.

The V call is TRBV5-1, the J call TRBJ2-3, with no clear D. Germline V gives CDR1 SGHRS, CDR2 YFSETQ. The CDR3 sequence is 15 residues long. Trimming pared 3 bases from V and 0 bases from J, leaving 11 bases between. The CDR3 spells CASSSGYSSTDTQYF. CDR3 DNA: TGCGCCAGCAGCTCAGGTTACTCTAGCACAGATACGCAGTATTTT.

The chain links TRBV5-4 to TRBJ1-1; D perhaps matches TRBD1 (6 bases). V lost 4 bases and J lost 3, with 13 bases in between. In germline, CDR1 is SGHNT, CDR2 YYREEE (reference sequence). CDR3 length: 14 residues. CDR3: CASSLGAGDTEAFF. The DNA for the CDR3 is TGTGCCAGCAGCCTGGGGGCAGGCGACACTGAAGCTTTCTTT.

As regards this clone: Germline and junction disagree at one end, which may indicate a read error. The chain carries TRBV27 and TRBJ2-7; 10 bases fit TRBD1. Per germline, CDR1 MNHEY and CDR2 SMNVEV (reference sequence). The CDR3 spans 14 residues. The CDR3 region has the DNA TGTGCCAGCAGTAGACAGGGACAGGGGTACGTGCAGTACTTC. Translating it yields CASSRQGQGYVQYF.

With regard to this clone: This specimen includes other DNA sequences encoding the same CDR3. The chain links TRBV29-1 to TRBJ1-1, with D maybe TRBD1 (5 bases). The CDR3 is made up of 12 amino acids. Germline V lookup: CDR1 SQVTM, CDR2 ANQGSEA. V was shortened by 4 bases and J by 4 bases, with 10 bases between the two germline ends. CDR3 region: CSVGQGGTEAFF. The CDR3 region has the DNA TGCAGCGTTGGGCAGGGTGGCACTGAAGCTTTCTTT. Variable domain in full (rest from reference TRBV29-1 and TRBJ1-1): SAVISQKPSRDICQRGTSLTIQCQVDSQVTMMFWYRQQPGQSLTLIATANQGSEATYESGFVIDKFPISRPNLTFSTLTVSNMSPEDSSIYLCSVGQGGTEAFFGQGTRLTVV.

CDR3 in amino acids: CASSFAPSRTEAFF. CDR3 DNA sequence: TGTGCCAGCAGTTTTGCCCCCTCGCGGACTGAAGCTTTCTTT. The chain couples TRBV27 to TRBJ1-1; D is unclear. This CDR3 region has 14 residues. Trimming removed 3 bases at V and 5 bases at J, with 13 bases between. The germline CDR1 and CDR2 sequences are MNHEY and SMNVEV (reference sequence).

As DNA, the CDR3 is TGCGCCAGCAGCCCCGCGGGACAGGGGGCGATCTACGAGCAGTACTTC. Its translation is CASSPAGQGAIYEQYF. The chain employs TRBV5-1 and TRBJ2-7; 12 nucleotides line up with TRBD1. Germline lookup yields CDR1 SGHRS and CDR2 YFSETQ. The V segment lost 4 bases and the J segment 3 bases; nucleotides outside the gene matches: 8. This CDR3 spans 16 amino acids.